This entry lists 22 T cell receptor beta chains sequenced from one sample in a study of radiotherapy plus CTLA-4 blockade in lung cancer. Produced via immunoSEQ multiplex PCR; TCRdb's table is partial and in-frame only. Altogether roughly 50,000 clones are present, approximately 76% being singletons, with the ten largest covering 11%. The material was peripheral blood, obtained from a patient treated with radiotherapy plus ipilimumab. The receptor source for this set is a human donor with non-small cell lung cancer who had stable disease on radiotherapy plus ipilimumab.

The CDR3 spells CASSSVRDREANYGYTF. CDR3 coding DNA: TGTGCCAGCAGCTCTGTCCGCGACAGGGAAGCTAACTATGGCTACACCTTC. The rearrangement joins TRBV28 to TRBJ1-2; 7 nucleotides match TRBD1. Germline trimming cut 6 bases from V and 0 bases from J; bases unmatched to any gene: 13. The CDR3 is 17 amino acids. CDR1 is MDHEN and CDR2 is SYDVKM in the germline V gene.

The chain is built from TRBV28 and TRBJ1-5, with D perhaps matching TRBD1 (5 bases). Trimming took 10 bases from V and 7 from J, leaving 14 bases between them. Germline-derived CDR1 and CDR2 are MDHEN and SYDVKM. This CDR3 contains 12 residues. CDR3 nucleotides: TGTGCCACTTCAAAGGGGAGGCAGCCCCAGCATTTT. Residues: CATSKGRQPQHF. Full variable domain (rest looked up from reference TRBV28 and TRBJ1-5): DVKVTQSSRYLVKRTGEKVFLECVQDMDHENMFWYRQDPGLGLRLIYFSYDVKMKEKGDIPEGYSVSREKKERFSLILESASTNQTSMYLCATSKGRQPQHFGDGTRLSIL.

The chain has TRBV29-1 and TRBJ2-2; maybe TRBD1 (5 bases). The V end was cut by 6 bases, the J end by 6 bases, with 20 bases between. Germline V gene data show CDR1 as SQVTM and CDR2 as ANQGSEA. This CDR3 has 15 amino acids. CDR3 region: CSVSDLAGNSGELFF. The CDR3 DNA follows: TGCAGCGTGTCAGACCTCGCAGGGAATTCCGGGGAGCTGTTTTTT.

This chain uses TRBV6-5 with TRBJ2-2; 7 bases align to TRBD1. V lost 8 bases to trimming and J lost 0 bases; unmatched junction nucleotides: 6. The V gene's germline CDR1 is MNHEY and CDR2 SVGAGI. CDR3 length: 15 residues. CDR3 loop: CASRIGQANTGELFF. DNA for the CDR3: TGTGCCAGCCGGATCGGACAGGCGAACACCGGGGAGCTGTTTTTT.

This clone appeared a few times. The genes are TRBV5-8 and TRBJ2-1, with D possibly TRBD1 on 6 matching bases. From germline, CDR1 is SGHTS and CDR2 YDEGEE. Trimming left V 3 bases short and J 7 bases short, with 17 bases between. CDR3 size: 15 residues. CDR3 region: CASSSGVAGVNEQFF. The CDR3 nucleotides are TGTGCCAGCAGCTCCGGGGTGGCAGGGGTGAATGAGCAGTTCTTC. The full variable domain, rest sourced from reference TRBV5-8 and TRBJ2-1, is EAGVTQSPTHLIKTRGQQATLRCSPISGHTSVYWYQQALGLGLQFLLWYDEGEERNRGNFPPRFSGRQFPNYSSELNVNALELEDSALYLCASSSGVAGVNEQFFGPGTRLTVL.

The chain links TRBV9 to TRBJ1-3; possibly TRBD1 for D (6 bases). CDR1 SGDLS and CDR2 YYNGEE come from the germline V gene. V lost 1 base, J lost 0 bases, and 8 bases lay in between. This CDR3 contains 15 residues. CDR3 loop: CASSVSGASGNTIYF. The CDR3 DNA reads as TGTGCCAGCAGCGTATCGGGGGCCTCTGGAAACACCATATATTTT.

The V call is TRBV7-3, the J call TRBJ2-1; a weak D match, TRBD1 (7 bases). Germline CDR1 SGHTA, CDR2 FQGTGA. V lost 4 bases to trimming and J lost 8 bases, with 21 bases between them. There are 16 residues in the CDR3. CDR3 residues: CASSSGTAFPGDEQFF. The CDR3 nucleotides read TGTGCCAGCAGCTCCGGGACAGCATTCCCGGGGGATGAGCAGTTCTTC.

V and J are TRBV27 and TRBJ1-2; 7 nucleotides agree with TRBD1. The CDR3 contains 14 residues. J was trimmed by 6 bases and V by 5 bases; bases with no gene match: 9. Germline values: CDR1 MNHEY, CDR2 SMNVEV (reference sequence). The CDR3 protein is CASSPSDREDGYTF. The CDR3 DNA reads as TGTGCCAGCAGTCCTTCCGACAGGGAGGATGGCTACACCTTC.

The chain is built from TRBV7-6 and TRBJ1-6; 7 nucleotides align to TRBD1. Germline assignment: CDR1 SGHVS and CDR2 FNYEAQ. This CDR3 region has 15 residues. Unmatched junction bases numbered 7, after V lost 2 bases and J lost 9 bases. CDR3 sequence reads: CASSLYGQDSSPLHF. The CDR3, as DNA: TGTGCCAGCAGCTTATACGGACAGGACTCTTCACCCCTCCACTTT.

The chain uses TRBV2 and TRBJ1-1; the D is unclear. V was pared by 1 base and J by 6 bases, with 9 bases between. Germline V gene lookup returns CDR1 SNHLY and CDR2 FYNNEI. This CDR3 is built from 13 residues. The CDR3 here is CASSEVPRSEAFF. The CDR3 DNA reads TGTGCCAGCAGTGAAGTCCCACGTTCTGAAGCTTTCTTT.

The V and J genes are TRBV7-2 and TRBJ1-6, with D possibly TRBD1 on 6 matching bases. V dropped 1 base and J dropped 9 bases, with 13 bases sitting between them. Germline lookup yields CDR1 SGHTA and CDR2 FQGNSA. CDR3 length equals 15 residues. The CDR3 DNA sequence: TGTGCCAGCAGCTTAGTCAGCAGGGGAGGTTCACCCCTCCACTTT. Residues: CASSLVSRGGSPLHF.

This chain connects TRBV18 to TRBJ2-1; D tentatively fits TRBD1 or TRBD2 (6 bases each). CDR1 is KGHSH and CDR2 is LQKENI in the germline V gene. There are 13 residues in the CDR3. V shed 6 bases and J shed 8 bases, with 14 bases lying between them. The DNA of the CDR3 is TGTGCCAGCTCTTTCGGGGGCCCCGATGAGCAGTTCTTC. Translating it yields CASSFGGPDEQFF.

This clone showed up just a few times. This chain connects TRBV30 to TRBJ1-2; 9 positions match TRBD1. The CDR3 sequence is 14 residues long. Trimming cost V 3 bases and J 5 bases; bases outside gene matches: 7. Germline V gives CDR1 GTSNPN, CDR2 SVGIG (reference sequence). This CDR3 is CAWSPGTGRYGYTF. The DNA of the CDR3 is TGTGCCTGGAGCCCCGGGACAGGGAGGTATGGCTACACCTTC. The complete variable domain, with remaining parts taken from reference TRBV30 and TRBJ1-2, reads SQTIHQWPATLVQPVGSPLSLECTVEGTSNPNLYWYRQAAGRGLQLLFYSVGIGQISSEVPQNLSASRPQDRQFILSSKKLLLSDSGFYLCAWSPGTGRYGYTFGSGTRLTVV.

This clone qualifies as medium-sized (0.01 to 0.1%). The V and J genes are TRBV5-3 and TRBJ1-6; D ambiguous. TRBV5-3 is assigned to the ORF class and has an uncertain function. This CDR3 region has 15 residues. V was trimmed by 4 bases and J by 6 bases, leaving 14 bases between them. The CDR3 coding sequence is TGTGCCAGAAGCCTCCCCCGGGGAACTAATTCACCCCTCCACTTT. Protein product: CARSLPRGTNSPLHF.

V and J are TRBV9 and TRBJ1-1; no reliable D call. Trimming cost V 0 bases and J 1 base, with 7 bases left between them. Germline V gene lookup returns CDR1 SGDLS and CDR2 YYNGEE. CDR3 size: 14 residues. CDR3 protein: CASSVVAENTEAFF. In DNA, the CDR3 is TGTGCCAGCAGCGTAGTAGCAGAGAACACTGAAGCTTTCTTT.

The rearrangement links TRBV5-4 to TRBJ1-2; 7 bases map to TRBD1. This CDR3 comprises 15 residues. Germline CDR1 reads SGHNT; CDR2 reads YYREEE (reference sequence). The V segment lost 4 bases and the J segment 5 bases; nucleotides outside the gene matches: 11. CDR3 nucleotides: TGTGCCAGCAGCCTCCGAGGGGGCAGGGATTATGGCTACACCTTC. Translating it yields CASSLRGGRDYGYTF.

The chain links TRBV5-1 to TRBJ2-7, with TRBD1 matching 7 bases. CDR3 size: 15 residues. V lost 0 bases, J lost 3 bases, and 6 bases stayed unmatched. CDR1 SGHRS and CDR2 YFSETQ come from the germline V gene. The CDR3 here is CASSLATGAYYEQYF. DNA for the CDR3: TGCGCCAGCAGCTTGGCAACAGGGGCCTACTACGAGCAGTACTTC.

The chain is built from TRBV28 and TRBJ1-2, with no clear D. Germline values: CDR1 MDHEN, CDR2 SYDVKM. There are 15 residues in the CDR3. Between the trimmed V and J ends, which lost 4 bases and 1 base, there was a span of 13 bases. CDR3 sequence reads: CASSSRLGDNYGYTF. As DNA, the CDR3 is TGTGCCAGCAGTTCCCGGCTTGGGGATAACTATGGCTACACCTTC.

The V call is TRBV6-1, the J call TRBJ2-7, with D hard to call. The CDR3 is 15 residues long. The germline V and J ends were trimmed by 3 bases and 2 bases, with 14 bases remaining between them. Germline CDR1 reads MNHNS; CDR2 reads SASEGT. For the CDR3, the DNA is TGTGCCAGCAGTGATTCGGCGTTCCCTCCCTACGAGCAGTACGTC. Amino acid sequence: CASSDSAFPPYEQYV.

J is TRBJ1-1 and V is TRBV5-1; 7 nucleotides agree with TRBD1. The germline V gene encodes CDR1 SGHRS and CDR2 YFSETQ. V shed 2 bases and J 5 bases; nucleotides not matched to a gene: 6. The CDR3 has 14 residues. In DNA form, the CDR3 reads TGCGCCAGCAGCTTCCGACAGGGTGGGACTGAAGCTTTCTTT. Translated, it gives CASSFRQGGTEAFF.

The gene calls are TRBV2 and TRBJ2-5, with 7 bases that match TRBD1. This CDR3 is 15 amino acids long. Germline values: CDR1 SNHLY, CDR2 FYNNEI. With V trimmed by 10 bases and J by 2 bases, 13 bases remained unmatched. The CDR3 sequence: CATADRERSQETQYF. The CDR3 region has the DNA TGTGCCACCGCCGACAGGGAGCGATCACAAGAGACCCAGTACTTC.

The gene calls are TRBV4-2 and TRBJ1-6; possibly TRBD1 for D (5 bases). This CDR3 region has 14 residues. Germline V CDR1 and CDR2: LGHNA, YNFKEQ. Trimming shortened V by 4 bases and J by 7 bases, and 11 bases separated the two germline ends. CDR3: CASSLEAGNSPLHF. CDR3 bases: TGTGCCAGCAGCCTTGAGGCAGGGAATTCACCCCTCCACTTT.